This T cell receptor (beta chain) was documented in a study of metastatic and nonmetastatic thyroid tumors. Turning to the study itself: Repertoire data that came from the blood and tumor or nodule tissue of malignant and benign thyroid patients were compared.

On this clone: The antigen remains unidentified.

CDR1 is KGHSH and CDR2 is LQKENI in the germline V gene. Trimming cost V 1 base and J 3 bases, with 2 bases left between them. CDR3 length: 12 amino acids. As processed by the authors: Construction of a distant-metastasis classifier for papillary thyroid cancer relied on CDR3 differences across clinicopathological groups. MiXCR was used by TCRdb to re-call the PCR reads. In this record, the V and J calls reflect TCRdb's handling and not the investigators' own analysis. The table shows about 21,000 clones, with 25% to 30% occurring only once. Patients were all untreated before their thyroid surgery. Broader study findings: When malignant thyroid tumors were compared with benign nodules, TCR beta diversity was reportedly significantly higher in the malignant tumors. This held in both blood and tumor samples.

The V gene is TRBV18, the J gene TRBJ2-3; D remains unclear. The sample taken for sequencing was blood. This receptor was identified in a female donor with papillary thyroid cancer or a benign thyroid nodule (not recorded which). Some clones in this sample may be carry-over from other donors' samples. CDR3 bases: TGTGCCAGCTCACCACAAACAGATACGCAGTATTTT. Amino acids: CASSPQTDTQYF.